The T cell receptor beta chain under discussion was sequenced for a study of blood T cell repertoires in COVID-19. Study summary: The analysed material was cDNA or gDNA that came from T cells, B-cell-depleted T cells, or PBMCs.

V gave up 5 bases and J gave up 4 bases, with 17 bases separating them. From germline, CDR1 is SGHTA and CDR2 FQGNSA. The CDR3 sequence is 15 residues long. Assay: immunoSEQ multiplex PCR; the TCRdb copy retains only in-frame clones and omits some. The profile covers about 360,000 clones, with 65% to 90% appearing a single time and roughly 7.2% taken by the ten largest. Seattle's enrolled individuals joined amid active infection and were then monitored longitudinally. The chain recombines TRBV7-2 with TRBJ1-2; D possibly corresponds to TRBD1 (6 bases). The TCR originated in a woman in her sixties or seventies with COVID-19, enrolled during active disease. The sequencing sample was made of peripheral blood. The CDR3 nucleotides read TGTGCCAGCAGCAGCAGGTACAGGGCGATCTATGGCTACACCTTC. Protein: CASSSRYRAIYGYTF.